This is a list of T cell receptor beta chains from one sample in a study of low-dose radiotherapy and immunotherapy resistance in tumors. TCRdb re-called the reads with MiXCR, one entry per CDR3 protein. The sample lists 65,000 to 85,000 distinct CDR3 sequences, about a sixth occurring once. Sequenced here: PBMCs, sampled after low-dose radiotherapy plus immunotherapy. The receptors stem from a male donor with prostate cancer. CDR3s include the opening cysteine and the closing phenylalanine or tryptophan. The order of the fields is D gene, J gene, V gene, clone size, CDR3 DNA, CDR3 protein. A D gene is named only where the DNA matches it firmly. Clone size is stated in some rows and not others, as once, few, many or a class when expanded.

d_call: .
j_call: TRBJ2-1
v_call: TRBV5-1
clone_size: many
cdr3_nt: TGCGCCAGCAGCTCCGGGGGCGTTAATGAGCAGTTCTTC
cdr3_aa: CASSSGGVNEQFF

d_call: TRBD1
j_call: TRBJ2-5
v_call: TRBV15
clone_size: many
cdr3_nt: TGTGCCACCAGCAGCGTCGGACAGGGCCGCGAGACCCAGTACTTC
cdr3_aa: CATSSVGQGRETQYF

d_call: .
j_call: TRBJ1-5
v_call: TRBV2
clone_size: few
cdr3_nt: TGTGCCAGCAGTGAAATCAAACAGCCCCAGCATTTT
cdr3_aa: CASSEIKQPQHF

d_call: .
j_call: TRBJ2-1
v_call: TRBV7-6
clone_size: many
cdr3_nt: TGTGCCAGCAGCTCCGGGGCTAGCTCCTACAATGAGCAGTTCTTC
cdr3_aa: CASSSGASSYNEQFF

d_call: .
j_call: TRBJ2-2
v_call: TRBV4-1
clone_size: many
cdr3_nt: TGCGCCAGCAGCCAAAACTACAGGAGGTACACCGGGGAGCTGTTTTTT
cdr3_aa: CASSQNYRRYTGELFF

d_call: TRBD2
j_call: TRBJ2-1
v_call: TRBV24-1
clone_size: many
cdr3_nt: TGTGCCACCAGTGATGTCTCCCTCGCGGGAGGGCAGGGTGAGCAGTTCTTC
cdr3_aa: CATSDVSLAGGQGEQFF

d_call: TRBD1
j_call: TRBJ2-2
v_call: TRBV6-5
clone_size: many
cdr3_nt: TGTGCCAGCAGGGGGGCCGGGACAGGCAACACCGGGGAGCTGTTTTTT
cdr3_aa: CASRGAGTGNTGELFF

d_call: .
j_call: TRBJ2-1
v_call: TRBV18
clone_size: many
cdr3_nt: TGTGCCAGCTCACGCTCAGGGTCCAATGAGCAGTTCTTC
cdr3_aa: CASSRSGSNEQFF

d_call: TRBD1
j_call: TRBJ2-7
v_call: TRBV5-4
clone_size: many
cdr3_nt: TGTGCCAGCAGCTCGGGACAGGGGCGCTACGAGCAGTACTTC
cdr3_aa: CASSSGQGRYEQYF

d_call: .
j_call: TRBJ2-1
v_call: TRBV6-2/TRBV6-3
clone_size: many
cdr3_nt: TGTGCCAGCAGCCCCCCCCCGCGCTCGGGGGACAGTGTTGTCAGCAGGCAGTTCTTC
cdr3_aa: CASSPPPRSGDSVVSRQFF

d_call: TRBD2
j_call: TRBJ2-1
v_call: TRBV12-3/TRBV12-4
clone_size: .
cdr3_nt: TGTGCCAGCAGGCTTGCGACGGGACTAGCGGGGATCCCCTCCTACAATGAGCAGTTCTTC
cdr3_aa: CASRLATGLAGIPSYNEQFF

d_call: TRBD1
j_call: TRBJ1-5
v_call: TRBV28
clone_size: many
cdr3_nt: TGTGCCAGCAGTGAAGAACAGGGGGGGGGGCATCAGCCCCAGCATTTT
cdr3_aa: CASSEEQGGGHQPQHF

d_call: .
j_call: TRBJ1-6
v_call: TRBV6-5
clone_size: many
cdr3_nt: TGTGCCAGCAGTCCCGGGACGGCACATAATTCACCCCTCCACTTT
cdr3_aa: CASSPGTAHNSPLHF

d_call: .
j_call: TRBJ1-1
v_call: TRBV20-1
clone_size: .
cdr3_nt: TGCAGTGCTACCACGGACGGTGGGCCATCGGGAGCTTTCTTT
cdr3_aa: CSATTDGGPSGAFF

d_call: .
j_call: TRBJ2-7
v_call: TRBV7-9
clone_size: many
cdr3_nt: TGTGCCAGCTTAGCTCCTGGGCCTTCCTACGAGCAGTACTTC
cdr3_aa: CASLAPGPSYEQYF

d_call: .
j_call: TRBJ2-1
v_call: TRBV29-1
clone_size: many
cdr3_nt: TGCAGCGTTGACTGGCTATCCAATGAGCAGTTCTTC
cdr3_aa: CSVDWLSNEQFF

d_call: TRBD1
j_call: TRBJ2-6
v_call: TRBV6-5
clone_size: many
cdr3_nt: TGTGCCAGCAGCCTCATCCCAGGGGGCTGGGCCAACGTCCTGACTTTC
cdr3_aa: CASSLIPGGWANVLTF

d_call: .
j_call: TRBJ1-5
v_call: TRBV28
clone_size: .
cdr3_nt: TGTGCCAGCAGTTTATCCGGACAGTGGCAGCCCCAGCATTTT
cdr3_aa: CASSLSGQWQPQHF

d_call: .
j_call: TRBJ2-2
v_call: TRBV6-2/TRBV6-3
clone_size: few
cdr3_nt: TGTGCCAGCAGTTACTCGAGGGGAGGGGGCAACACCGGGGAGCTGTTTTTT
cdr3_aa: CASSYSRGGGNTGELFF

d_call: TRBD1
j_call: TRBJ2-5
v_call: TRBV24-1
clone_size: many
cdr3_nt: TGTGCCACCAGTGACAAAGGGACAGGGCGGCGGGAGACCCAGTACTTC
cdr3_aa: CATSDKGTGRRETQYF

d_call: .
j_call: TRBJ2-7
v_call: TRBV5-1
clone_size: many
cdr3_nt: TGCGCCAGCAGTGCATCGGGAGTTCTTTCCTACGAGCAGTACTTC
cdr3_aa: CASSASGVLSYEQYF

d_call: TRBD1
j_call: TRBJ2-5
v_call: TRBV5-1
clone_size: many
cdr3_nt: TGCGCCAGCAGCCTTAGGGGGACAGGGGGCGAGAAGACCCAGTACTTC
cdr3_aa: CASSLRGTGGEKTQYF

d_call: TRBD1
j_call: TRBJ2-2
v_call: TRBV28
clone_size: many
cdr3_nt: TGTGCCAGCATGGCAGGGGGCCTTATCGGGGAGCTGTTTTTT
cdr3_aa: CASMAGGLIGELFF

d_call: .
j_call: TRBJ2-7
v_call: TRBV9
clone_size: many
cdr3_nt: TGTGCCAGCAGGGTGAGCTACGAGCAGTACTTC
cdr3_aa: CASRVSYEQYF

d_call: .
j_call: TRBJ1-1
v_call: TRBV11-2
clone_size: .
cdr3_nt: TGTGCCAGCAGCCCGGCGGGCACCATGAACACTGAAGCTTTCTTT
cdr3_aa: CASSPAGTMNTEAFF

d_call: .
j_call: TRBJ1-5
v_call: TRBV28
clone_size: once
cdr3_nt: TGTGCCAGCAGCACCGGGAAAAAAAGGTGGCCCCAGCATTTT
cdr3_aa: CASSTGKKRWPQHF

d_call: .
j_call: TRBJ2-3
v_call: TRBV3-1
clone_size: many
cdr3_nt: TGTGCCAGCAGCCAACTCGACCTCCAAGCCAGCACAGATACGCAGTATTTT
cdr3_aa: CASSQLDLQASTDTQYF

d_call: .
j_call: TRBJ2-3
v_call: TRBV6-6
clone_size: many
cdr3_nt: TGTGCCAGCACCGATCGAGGGGGATCGGATACGCAGTATTTT
cdr3_aa: CASTDRGGSDTQYF

d_call: .
j_call: TRBJ1-4
v_call: TRBV4-1
clone_size: many
cdr3_nt: TGCGCCAGCAGCCACCAGGGTAAGGGAGCGTTGGAAAAACTGTTTTTT
cdr3_aa: CASSHQGKGALEKLFF

d_call: TRBD1
j_call: TRBJ1-1
v_call: TRBV27
clone_size: once
cdr3_nt: TGTGCCAGCAATACCCCAGGGGGAGGGACTGAAGCTTTCTTT
cdr3_aa: CASNTPGGGTEAFF